Listed below are T cell receptor beta chains from one sample, sequenced in a study of T-cell reconstitution after alpha-beta-depleted transplantation in children. TCRdb re-analysed the PCR reads in MiXCR, keeping a single row per CDR3 protein. The sample has about 110,000 distinct CDR3 sequences, over 9% seen once; the top ten hold approximately 36%. Sequenced here: PBMCs, sampled before TCRalphabeta/CD19-depleted stem cell transplant. The source of these receptors is a boy between 2 and 10 years old with acute lymphoblastic leukemia, due to receive a stem cell transplant. Both conserved end residues are part of each CDR3. The D gene is left open where the match is weak. Clone size, where shown, is once, few, many, or a class for clones that have expanded.

clone size: -; V gene: TRBV4-1; D gene: -; J gene: TRBJ2-1; CDR3 protein: CASSQRGEGIYNEQFF
clone size: few; V gene: TRBV27; D gene: -; J gene: TRBJ2-1; CDR3 protein: CASSWALAQAEQFF
clone size: -; V gene: TRBV7-8; D gene: -; J gene: TRBJ1-4; CDR3 protein: CASSLDFTGPNEKLFF
clone size: few; V gene: TRBV6-1; D gene: -; J gene: TRBJ2-2; CDR3 protein: CASRHYRASTGELFF
clone size: -; V gene: TRBV20-1; D gene: TRBD2; J gene: TRBJ2-7; CDR3 protein: CSAEKREDYEQYF
clone size: few; V gene: TRBV20-1; D gene: TRBD2; J gene: TRBJ2-1; CDR3 protein: CSAERTSGNNEQFF
clone size: -; V gene: TRBV28; D gene: TRBD1; J gene: TRBJ1-2; CDR3 protein: CASSQGGTDYYGYTF
clone size: many; V gene: TRBV7-9; D gene: -; J gene: TRBJ1-1; CDR3 protein: CASSLSGGNTEAFF
clone size: few; V gene: TRBV6-5; D gene: TRBD1; J gene: TRBJ2-7; CDR3 protein: CASSPHRGDEQYF
clone size: many; V gene: TRBV5-6; D gene: -; J gene: TRBJ2-5; CDR3 protein: CASSGWGRGETQYF
clone size: few; V gene: TRBV6-5; D gene: -; J gene: TRBJ1-1; CDR3 protein: CASSSSGQGGTEAFF